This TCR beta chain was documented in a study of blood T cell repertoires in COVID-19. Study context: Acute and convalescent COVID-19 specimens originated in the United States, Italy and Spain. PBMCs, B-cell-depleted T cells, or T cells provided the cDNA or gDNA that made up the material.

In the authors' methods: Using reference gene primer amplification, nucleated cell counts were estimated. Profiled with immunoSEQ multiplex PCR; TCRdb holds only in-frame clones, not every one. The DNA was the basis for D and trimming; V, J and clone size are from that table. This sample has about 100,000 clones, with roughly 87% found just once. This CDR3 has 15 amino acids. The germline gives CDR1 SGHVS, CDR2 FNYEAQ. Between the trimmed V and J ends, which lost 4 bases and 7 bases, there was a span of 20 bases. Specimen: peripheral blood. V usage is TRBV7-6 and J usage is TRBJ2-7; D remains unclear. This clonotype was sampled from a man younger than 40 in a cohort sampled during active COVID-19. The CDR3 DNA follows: TGTGCCAGCAGCTCCCGAGGTTCGCTTCCGTATGAGCAGTACTTC. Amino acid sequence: CASSSRGSLPYEQYF.